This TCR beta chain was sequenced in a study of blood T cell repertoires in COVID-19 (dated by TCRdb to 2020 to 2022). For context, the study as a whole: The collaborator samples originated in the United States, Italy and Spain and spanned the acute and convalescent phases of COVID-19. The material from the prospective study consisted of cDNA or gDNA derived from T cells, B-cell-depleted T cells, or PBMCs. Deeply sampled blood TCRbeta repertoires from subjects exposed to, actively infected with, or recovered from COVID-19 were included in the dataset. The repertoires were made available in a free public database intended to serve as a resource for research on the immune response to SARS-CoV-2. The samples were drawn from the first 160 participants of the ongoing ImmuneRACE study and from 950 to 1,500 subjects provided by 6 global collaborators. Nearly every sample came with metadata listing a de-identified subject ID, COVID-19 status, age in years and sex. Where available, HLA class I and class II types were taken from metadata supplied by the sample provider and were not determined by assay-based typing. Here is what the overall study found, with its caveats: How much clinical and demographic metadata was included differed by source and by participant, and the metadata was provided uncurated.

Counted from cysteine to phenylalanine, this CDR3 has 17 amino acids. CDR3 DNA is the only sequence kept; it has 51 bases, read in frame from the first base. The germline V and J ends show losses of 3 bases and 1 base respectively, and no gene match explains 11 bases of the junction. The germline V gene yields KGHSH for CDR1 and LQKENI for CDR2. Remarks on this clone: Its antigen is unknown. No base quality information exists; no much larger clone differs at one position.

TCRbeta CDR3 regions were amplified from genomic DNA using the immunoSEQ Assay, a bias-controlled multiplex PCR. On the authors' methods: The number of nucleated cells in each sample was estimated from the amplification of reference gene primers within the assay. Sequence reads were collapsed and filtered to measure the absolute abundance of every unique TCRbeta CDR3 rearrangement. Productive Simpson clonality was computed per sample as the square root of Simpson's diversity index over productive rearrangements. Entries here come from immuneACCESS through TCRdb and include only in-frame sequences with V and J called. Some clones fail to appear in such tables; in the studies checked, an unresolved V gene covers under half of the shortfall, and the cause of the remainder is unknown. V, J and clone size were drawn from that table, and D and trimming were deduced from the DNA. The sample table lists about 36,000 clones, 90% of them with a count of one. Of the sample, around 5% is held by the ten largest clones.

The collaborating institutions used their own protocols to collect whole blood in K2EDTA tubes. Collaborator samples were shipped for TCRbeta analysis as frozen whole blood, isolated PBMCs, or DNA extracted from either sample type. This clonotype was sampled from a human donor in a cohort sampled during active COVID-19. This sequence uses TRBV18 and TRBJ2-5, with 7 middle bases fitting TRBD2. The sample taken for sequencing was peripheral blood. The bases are TGTGCCAGCTCACCCAACCATATAGCGGGTTTCCAAGAGACCCAGTACTTC. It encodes CASSPNHIAGFQETQYF.